Each of the 5 T cell receptor beta chains below was sequenced from the same sample in a study of human T cells and chemical hapten exposure. Via MiXCR, TCRdb re-called the RACE reads, giving one row per CDR3 protein. Altogether roughly 120,000 distinct CDR3 sequences are present, approximately 9.1% being singletons, with the ten largest covering about 2%. Time point reported: healthy volunteer bleed at 2 weeks. Whole blood, unfractionated, served as the material for total RNA extraction. The material sequenced was whole blood. All receptors derive from a male donor in good health. Some clones in this sample may be carry-over from other donors' samples.

The chain combines TRBV2 with TRBJ2-1; 8 positions agree with TRBD2. This CDR3 contains 17 residues. The germline CDR1 and CDR2 sequences are SNHLY and FYNNEI. Trimming at V came to 4 bases and at J to 5 bases, leaving 13 bases not matched to a gene. In nucleotides, the CDR3 is TGTGCCAGCAGTGCCCACTTTAGGAGTAGCGGGGACAATGAGCAGTTCTTC. Protein: CASSAHFRSSGDNEQFF.

Here the CDR3 DNA reads TGTGCCAGCGCCGCGAACCGGGCGCCGCAGACCCAGTACTTC. Translated, it gives CASAANRAPQTQYF. V is TRBV11-2 and J is TRBJ2-5; the D is unclear. This CDR3 comprises 14 residues. Germline assignment: CDR1 SGHAT and CDR2 FQNNGV. V dropped 8 bases and J dropped 6 bases, with 19 bases sitting between them.

This clonotype was observed a handful of times. The chain recombines TRBV6-1 with TRBJ2-1; TRBD1 matches at 10 bases. Germline CDR1 MNHNS, CDR2 SASEGT. The V and J ends lost 4 bases and 4 bases, in that order; junction bases with no gene match: 16. The CDR3 is 19 amino acids. As DNA, the CDR3 is TGTGCCAGCAGTGGGGGACAGGGGCCTATAATCGAAACTTACAATGAGCAGTTCTTC. It codes for CASSGGQGPIIETYNEQFF.

The rearrangement uses TRBV20-1 and TRBJ2-2, with D uncertain. Germline V gene lookup returns CDR1 DFQATT and CDR2 SNEGSKA (reference sequence). V was clipped by 0 bases and J by 1 base, with 6 bases between them. This CDR3 has 14 residues. The CDR3 DNA is TGCAGTGCTAGAGATCGACAGAACACCGGGGAGCTGTTTTTT. Encoded protein: CSARDRQNTGELFF.

This chain connects TRBV20-1 to TRBJ2-3, with 10 bases matching TRBD2. Germline CDR1 DFQATT, CDR2 SNEGSKA (reference sequence). V shed 0 bases, J shed 4 bases, and the junction held 7 bases outside the gene matches. The length of the CDR3 is 16 residues. The CDR3 is CSARDRASGSADTQYF. The DNA of the CDR3 is TGCAGTGCTAGAGATCGGGCTAGCGGGAGCGCAGATACGCAGTATTTT.